This TCR beta chain stems from a study of shared clonotypes between healthy human individuals. General observations from the study: The four-donor shared clonotypes exceeded non-shared clonotypes in generation probability, with non-shared ones scoring lower. Genetic and exposure-history diversity was limited by the small donor number.

About this clone itself: Its cognate antigen is unknown.

This CDR3 spans 16 amino acids. J was trimmed by 4 bases and V by 0 bases; bases with no gene match: 3. Per germline, CDR1 SGHNT and CDR2 YENEEA. Deep level was the assay's run setting. Assay: immunoSEQ multiplex PCR; the TCRdb copy retains only in-frame clones and omits some. The table has around 240,000 clones, approximately 65% seen once. The sequenced sample consisted of memory CD4+ T cells sorted from blood. As to subset: CD45RA-negative fraction. The receptor was derived from a man in his thirties or forties in good health. The rearrangement joins TRBV11-3 to TRBJ2-1, with 10 bases matching TRBD2. The CDR3 DNA reads as TGTGCCAGCAGCTTAGAAGTAGCGGGGGGTTACAATGAGCAGTTCTTC. Amino acid sequence: CASSLEVAGGYNEQFF.